These T cell receptor beta chains were read from a single sample in a study of cytomegalovirus exposure and HLA in healthy donors. TCRdb's table, derived via immunoSEQ multiplex PCR, lists solely in-frame clones and lacks some. Among approximately 97,000 clones, about 95% were seen once, and the ten largest hold 0.8% to 0.9%. The sequencing sample was made of PBMCs. The receptor set was obtained from a woman under 30 in good health and CMV-seronegative. CDR3s include the opening cysteine and the closing phenylalanine or tryptophan. Each record gives: J gene, clone size, V gene, D gene, CDR3 protein, CDR3 DNA. The D gene is left open where the match is weak. The size field is filled for only some rows; it gives once, few, many or a size class.

J: TRBJ2-2; size: -; V: TRBV12-5; D: -; CDR3: CASGFFLGSTGELFF; DNA: TGTGCTAGTGGTTTCTTCCTAGGGAGCACCGGGGAGCTGTTTTTT
J: TRBJ2-7; size: -; V: TRBV7-8; D: TRBD2; CDR3: CASSIPVHGLAGGRSEQYF; DNA: TGTGCCAGCAGCATACCAGTCCACGGACTAGCGGGGGGTCGAAGCGAGCAGTACTTC
J: TRBJ1-1; size: -; V: TRBV6-1; D: -; CDR3: CASRWATTEAFF; DNA: TGTGCCAGCAGGTGGGCAACCACTGAAGCTTTCTTT
J: TRBJ1-2; size: -; V: TRBV7-2; D: TRBD1; CDR3: CASPLQGAQAFYYGYTF; DNA: TGTGCCAGCCCTTTACAGGGGGCGCAGGCCTTTTACTATGGCTACACCTTC
J: TRBJ1-3; size: -; V: TRBV23-1; D: -; CDR3: CASSPYVLRAGNTIYF; DNA: TGCGCCAGCAGTCCTTATGTGCTCAGGGCTGGAAACACCATATATTTT
J: TRBJ1-6; size: -; V: TRBV7-9; D: -; CDR3: CASSVGAMELLHF; DNA: TGTGCCAGCAGCGTGGGAGCCATGGAGCTCCTCCACTTT
J: TRBJ1-1; size: -; V: TRBV7-2; D: -; CDR3: CASSLEVTQAFF; DNA: TGTGCCAGCAGCTTAGAAGTTACACAAGCTTTCTTT
J: TRBJ1-4; size: -; V: TRBV18; D: -; CDR3: CASSRTQGPYEKLFF; DNA: TGTGCCAGCTCGCGGACACAGGGACCTTATGAAAAACTGTTTTTT
J: TRBJ2-2; size: -; V: TRBV18; D: -; CDR3: CASSKQGSVNTGELFF; DNA: TGTGCCAGCTCAAAACAGGGATCCGTGAACACCGGGGAGCTGTTTTTT
J: TRBJ2-3; size: once; V: TRBV6-4; D: TRBD2; CDR3: CASSREGGTDTQYF; DNA: TGTGCCAGCAGCCGGGAGGGGGGCACAGATACGCAGTATTTT
J: TRBJ2-3; size: -; V: TRBV1; D: -; CDR3: CTSSQPRLALSTDTQYF; DNA: TGCACCAGCAGCCAGCCGCGACTAGCGCTTAGCACAGATACGCAGTATTTT
J: TRBJ2-2; size: -; V: TRBV14; D: TRBD1; CDR3: CASSPPGTGGATGELFF; DNA: TGTGCCAGCAGCCCGCCGGGGACAGGGGGCGCGACCGGGGAGCTGTTTTTT
J: TRBJ2-5; size: -; V: TRBV30; D: -; CDR3: CAWSVYPGETQYF; DNA: TGTGCCTGGAGTGTATATCCGGGGGAGACCCAGTACTTC
J: TRBJ2-7; size: few; V: TRBV7-3; D: TRBD2; CDR3: CASSSLAGGSHEQYF; DNA: TGTGCCAGCAGCTCCTTAGCGGGGGGTTCCCACGAGCAGTACTTC
J: TRBJ2-7; size: -; V: TRBV25-1; D: TRBD1; CDR3: CASSGSRDRGYGAYEQYF; DNA: TGTGCCAGCAGTGGGTCCCGGGACAGGGGGTACGGGGCCTACGAGCAGTACTTC
J: TRBJ1-3; size: -; V: TRBV20-1; D: -; CDR3: CSAVTGIQYF; DNA: TGCAGTGCTGTTACAGGGATTCAATATTTT
J: TRBJ1-5; size: -; V: TRBV5-1; D: -; CDR3: CASSLEGGGNQPQHF; DNA: TGCGCCAGCAGCTTGGAGGGAGGCGGCAATCAGCCCCAGCATTTT
J: TRBJ2-3; size: -; V: TRBV27; D: -; CDR3: CASSDNPRDTQYF; DNA: TGTGCCAGCAGTGATAATCCTAGGGATACGCAGTATTTT
J: TRBJ2-7; size: -; V: TRBV12-5; D: TRBD1; CDR3: CASGGQGAREQYF; DNA: TGTGCTAGTGGCGGACAGGGGGCAAGGGAGCAGTACTTC
J: TRBJ1-1; size: -; V: TRBV6-5; D: -; CDR3: CASRLGLPNTEAFF; DNA: TGTGCCAGCAGGCTCGGACTCCCGAACACTGAAGCTTTCTTT
J: TRBJ1-1; size: -; V: TRBV19; D: -; CDR3: CASSIHRYTEAFF; DNA: TGTGCCAGTAGTATCCACAGGTACACTGAAGCTTTCTTT
J: TRBJ2-7; size: -; V: TRBV5-1; D: TRBD1; CDR3: CASRRGGPSDRTYEQYF; DNA: TGCGCCAGCAGACGAGGGGGCCCCTCCGATAGAACCTACGAGCAGTACTTC
J: TRBJ2-5; size: -; V: TRBV19; D: -; CDR3: CASRVEGEETQYF; DNA: TGTGCCAGTAGGGTAGAGGGGGAAGAGACCCAGTACTTC
J: TRBJ1-1; size: -; V: TRBV10-3; D: -; CDR3: CAISELRSGNTEAFF; DNA: TGTGCCATCAGTGAACTCCGGTCCGGGAACACTGAAGCTTTCTTT
J: TRBJ1-2; size: -; V: TRBV2; D: TRBD1; CDR3: CASGGTDYGYTF; DNA: TGTGCCAGCGGAGGGACAGACTATGGCTACACCTTC
J: TRBJ2-2; size: -; V: TRBV7-9; D: -; CDR3: CASSSSANTGELFF; DNA: TGTGCCAGCAGCTCTAGCGCGAACACCGGGGAGCTGTTTTTT
J: TRBJ2-7; size: -; V: TRBV5-1; D: TRBD1; CDR3: CASSARDRITYEQYF; DNA: TGCGCCAGCAGCGCCAGGGACAGAATTACCTACGAGCAGTACTTC
J: TRBJ1-4; size: -; V: TRBV7-6; D: TRBD1; CDR3: CASRETGVPTNEKLFF; DNA: TGTGCCAGCAGGGAAACAGGGGTTCCAACTAATGAAAAACTGTTTTTT
J: TRBJ2-3; size: -; V: TRBV7-9; D: TRBD1; CDR3: CASGGPGQGRGNTQYF; DNA: TGTGCCAGTGGGGGACCGGGACAGGGGCGAGGGAATACGCAGTATTTT
J: TRBJ2-3; size: once; V: TRBV9; D: -; CDR3: CGSGGGKGTDTQYF; DNA: TGTGGCTCGGGAGGGGGCAAGGGCACAGATACGCAGTATTTT
J: TRBJ2-7; size: -; V: TRBV5-4; D: -; CDR3: CASSLPGSSYEQYF; DNA: TGTGCCAGCAGCTTGCCCGGGAGCTCCTACGAGCAGTACTTC
J: TRBJ1-2; size: -; V: TRBV9; D: -; CDR3: CASSVEEVVGGRGGYTF; DNA: TGTGCCAGCAGCGTAGAGGAGGTTGTCGGGGGGCGGGGTGGCTACACCTTC
J: TRBJ2-1; size: -; V: TRBV6-5; D: -; CDR3: CASSYSYRGRTNEQFF; DNA: TGTGCCAGCAGTTACTCGTACCGGGGAAGGACCAATGAGCAGTTCTTC
J: TRBJ2-1; size: few; V: TRBV27; D: -; CDR3: CASSQTGEQFF; DNA: TGTGCCAGCAGCCAGACGGGGGAGCAGTTCTTC